This T cell receptor (beta chain) was recovered during a study of T-cell memory formation after mild COVID-19. Study-wide background: Clustering of TCRs was largely donor specific. Whole-study findings and limits: Pre-infection memory contained some responding clones, which suggested that cross-reactive memory had joined.

CDR1 SGHTA and CDR2 FQGNSA come from the germline V gene. The CDR3 covers 12 residues. Trimming removed 4 bases at V and 4 bases at J, with 7 bases between. Each CDR3 protein gets one entry after TCRdb re-called the 5' RACE reads with MiXCR. The table records some 600,000 distinct CDR3 sequences, approximately 15% of them present only once. In the case of this clonotype: Its antigen is not known.

V usage is TRBV7-2 and J usage is TRBJ1-1; D is undetermined. The specimen sequenced was PBMCs or a T cell subset sorted from them (not recorded which). The TCR comes from an adult woman who had mild COVID-19 (a few samples of this study predate the infection). Cell type and time point are not known. In nucleotides, the CDR3 is TGTGCCAGCAGCTCCAGGACCACTGAAGCTTTCTTT. Translation: CASSSRTTEAFF.